Here is one TCR beta chain with its context. What it recognizes is unknown. This specimen belongs to a study of CD8+ T cells in alopecia areata. Study overall: Administration of oral tofacitinib to treated patients was at 5 to 10 mg twice daily. Study-level results: Scalp samples also yield sequences from resident alphabeta T cells of normal skin. Clonality exceeded that of normal scalp in lesional scalp, most notably in alopecia totalis/universalis. Scalp clonality decreased significantly with tofacitinib, and so did expanded CD8+ clones among the top 100.

Documented treatment: oral pan-JAK inhibitor, 5-10 mg twice daily. Germline V gene sequence: CDR1 SGHTA, CDR2 FQGNSA. The CDR3 has 16 amino acids. Trimming left V 5 bases short and J 3 bases short, with 17 bases between. RNA extraction and reverse transcription yielded cDNA as sequencing template. Generated by immunoSEQ multiplex PCR, the TCRdb table keeps only in-frame clones and is missing some. The sample contains about 190,000 clones, around 60% of which appear only once. This TCR derives from a human donor with alopecia areata. The chain couples TRBV7-2 to TRBJ2-1, with a weak D call TRBD2 (6 bases). The material was CD4+ T cells sorted from blood, obtained at week 4, from a patient treated with tofacitinib. The CDR3 reads CASSASSGRIYNEQFF. For the CDR3, the DNA is TGTGCCAGCAGCGCCTCGTCCGGGAGAATCTACAATGAGCAGTTCTTC. Together with reference TRBV7-2 and TRBJ2-1, the CDR3 gives the full variable domain: GAGVSQSPSNKVTEKGKDVELRCDPISGHTALYWYRQSLGQGLEFLIYFQGNSAPDKSGLPSDRFSAERTGGSVSTLTIQRTQQEDSAVYLCASSASSGRIYNEQFFGPGTRLTVL.